Following are 21 T cell receptor beta chains from one sample sequenced in a study of post-analysis software for immune sequencing data. General study results and limits: Controls had lower frequencies than patients of 4 or 5 TRBV segments, which included TRBV5-6, TRBV5-1 and TRBV20-1.

Unique-molecular-identifier-tagged TCR beta cDNA libraries were used. TCRdb re-analysed the PCR reads in MiXCR, keeping a single row per CDR3 protein. In the table there are some 690,000 distinct CDR3 sequences, just under 30% of which are singletons. These receptors' antigens are unknown. Sequenced input: blood. Receptors originate from a girl aged 5 to 17 with multiple sclerosis.

At least ten counts were recorded for this clonotype. The chain uses TRBV20-1 and TRBJ2-7, with TRBD2 as a possible D gene (5 bases). Looked up from germline, CDR1 is DFQATT and CDR2 is SNEGSKA (reference sequence). V lost 6 bases and J lost 6, with 21 bases in between. The CDR3 covers 14 residues. The CDR3 protein is CSAQNEPPGSEQYF. CDR3 bases: TGCAGTGCACAAAACGAACCCCCTGGGAGCGAGCAGTACTTC.

The rearrangement links TRBV27 to TRBJ2-1; no clear D. The germline V gene has CDR1 MNHEY and CDR2 SMNVEV (reference sequence). V was clipped by 6 bases and J by 5 bases, with 11 bases between them. The CDR3 loop spans 13 amino acids. The CDR3 reads CASSLDGHNEQFF. The CDR3, as DNA: TGTGCCAGCAGCCTCGACGGCCACAATGAGCAGTTCTTC.

The chain carries TRBV29-1 and TRBJ1-2; D is ambiguous. The V end was cut by 7 bases, the J end by 0 bases, with 15 bases between. This CDR3 contains 14 residues. Germline CDR1 SQVTM, CDR2 ANQGSEA. CDR3 sequence: CSADGYASNYGYTF. CDR3 sequence (DNA): TGCAGCGCCGACGGGTATGCCTCTAACTATGGCTACACCTTC.

In its sample, this clonotype was seen many times. The chain's CDR3 is CATSRDLAGGYEQYF. CDR3 DNA sequence: TGTGCCACCAGCAGAGACCTAGCGGGAGGCTACGAGCAGTACTTC. The rearrangement uses TRBV15 and TRBJ2-7, with TRBD2 matching 11 bases. CDR3 length equals 15 residues. Germline V gene data show CDR1 as LNHNV and CDR2 as YYDKDF (reference sequence). V was clipped by 0 bases and J by 3 bases; unmatched bases: 1.

The chain has TRBV6-5 and TRBJ2-3, with TRBD2 identical over 9 bases. CDR3 length: 15 amino acids. The V gene's germline CDR1 is MNHEY and CDR2 SVGAGI. Trimming cost V 5 bases and J 4 bases; bases outside gene matches: 7. The CDR3 DNA reads TGTGCCAGCAGTAAGGGTAGCGGGAGCGCAGATACGCAGTATTTT. Its protein product is CASSKGSGSADTQYF.

As for this clonotype: This may come from a read error, since a much larger clone is one base off. The rearrangement uses TRBV28 and TRBJ2-7; TRBD2 matches 8 bases. This CDR3 spans 18 amino acids. J was trimmed by 0 bases and V by 6 bases; bases with no gene match: 16. Looked up from germline, CDR1 is MDHEN and CDR2 is SYDVKM. CDR3 sequence reads: CASRPMQGLAGVSYEQYF. For the CDR3, the DNA is TGTGCCAGCAGACCCATGCAGGGCCTAGCGGGCGTCTCCTACGAGCAGTACTTC.

The gene calls are TRBV6-1 and TRBJ2-3, with D perhaps matching TRBD1 (8 bases). Trimming shortened V by 5 bases and J by 5 bases, and 17 bases separated the two germline ends. Germline CDR1 reads MNHNS; CDR2 reads SASEGT. The CDR3 contains 15 residues. The CDR3 DNA reads TGTGCCAGCAGTAATTTACAGGGGGGGATAGATACGCAGTATTTT. Its translation is CASSNLQGGIDTQYF.

This clonotype has just a few counts. The chain links TRBV29-1 to TRBJ2-1; 8 bases map to TRBD1. Losses at the gene ends were 3 bases for V and 8 bases for J; bases not matched to a gene: 6. This CDR3 has 13 residues. Germline values: CDR1 SQVTM, CDR2 ANQGSEA. In nucleotides, the CDR3 is TGCAGCGTTGATCGCAGGGGGCCCCATGAGCAGTTCTTC. Translated: CSVDRRGPHEQFF.

The gene calls are TRBV12-3 or TRBV12-4 and TRBJ1-5, with no clear D. This CDR3 spans 16 amino acids. With 4 bases removed from V and 4 bases from J, the gap between germline ends came to 17 bases. The CDR3 loop is CASSWWSPSSNQPQHF. The DNA for the CDR3 is TGTGCCAGCAGTTGGTGGAGTCCCTCAAGTAATCAGCCCCAGCATTTT.

This clonotype was counted once. A read error may be the cause here, since a much bigger clone is one base away. The V and J genes are TRBV14 and TRBJ2-2, with a tentative D call TRBD2 (5 bases). Germline-derived CDR1 and CDR2 are SGHDN and FVKESK. The CDR3 covers 13 residues. CDR3 nucleotides: TGTGCCAGCAGCCCATTCAGTACCGGGGAGCGGTTTTTT. It encodes CASSPFSTGERFF.

CDR3 nucleotides: TGTGCCAGCAGCTTAGCCCTAGCCGACACCGGGGAGCTGTTTTTT. It codes for CASSLALADTGELFF. V is TRBV7-9 and J is TRBJ2-2; the D gene is possibly TRBD2 (5 bases). Trimming left V 0 bases short and J 3 bases short, with 8 bases between. The CDR3 covers 15 residues. CDR1 is SEHNR and CDR2 is FQNEAQ in the germline V gene (reference sequence).

The chain employs TRBV9 and TRBJ2-6; D ambiguous. Deletions cut 3 bases from V and 4 bases from J, with 11 bases between. CDR3 length: 15 amino acids. Per germline, CDR1 SGDLS and CDR2 YYNGEE. In DNA, the CDR3 is TGTGCCAGCAGCGCTTACATTTGGGGGGCCAACGTCCTGACTTTC. As protein: CASSAYIWGANVLTF.

The table lists this clonotype with a few counts. The V gene is TRBV4-3, the J gene TRBJ2-1, with 8 bases that match TRBD2. Germline V CDR1 and CDR2: LGHNA, YSLEER. With V trimmed by 3 bases and J by 8 bases, 3 bases remained unmatched. CDR3 length: 13 residues. The CDR3 nucleotides are TGCGCCAGCAGCCACTCCGGGAGGGATGAGCAGTTCTTC. Protein: CASSHSGRDEQFF.

The chain couples TRBV12-3 or TRBV12-4 to TRBJ2-5; no firm D call. The CDR3 sequence is 13 residues long. V lost 5 bases and J lost 11, with 18 bases in between. The CDR3 nucleotides read TGTGCCAGCAGTCCGCCCATGTACAATGAGCAGTACTTC. Its protein product is CASSPPMYNEQYF.

A note on this clonotype: Mismatch with germline at one junction end may stem from a read error. The chain carries TRBV12-3 or TRBV12-4 and TRBJ2-7; either TRBD1 or TRBD2 may supply D (5 bases each). The CDR3 spans 15 residues. CDR3 coding DNA: TGTGCCAGCAGTTTAGGGTCGGGTCCCAGGGACGAGCGGTACTTC. Translated, it gives CASSLGSGPRDERYF.

V gene TRBV6-2 or TRBV6-3 combines with J gene TRBJ2-1; 15 bases are shared with TRBD2. With V trimmed by 0 bases and J by 7 bases, 1 base remained unmatched. CDR3 length: 16 amino acids. Germline V gene sequence: CDR1 MNHEY, CDR2 SVGEGT. Here the CDR3 reads CASSYSGTSGRNEQFF. The CDR3 DNA is TGTGCCAGCAGTTACTCCGGGACTAGCGGGAGGAATGAGCAGTTCTTC.

The V and J genes are TRBV7-9 and TRBJ1-4; no reliable D call. This CDR3 contains 15 residues. The V gene's germline CDR1 is SEHNR and CDR2 FQNEAQ (reference sequence). V was pared by 2 bases and J by 5 bases, with 12 bases between. The CDR3 spells CASSLNRQANEKLFF. The CDR3 DNA is TGTGCCAGCAGCTTAAATCGGCAGGCGAATGAAAAACTGTTTTTT.

About this clonotype: A read error is likely, as this CDR3 ends without the conserved phenylalanine or tryptophan. The chain links TRBV5-1 to TRBJ1-1; TRBD1 is a possible D gene (5 bases). The CDR3 totals 18 residues. Germline CDR1 reads SGHRS; CDR2 reads YFSETQ. V lost 5 bases, J lost 0 bases, and 23 bases lay in between. CDR3 residues: CASRPLTGGYPLNTEAFC. The CDR3 DNA reads as TGCGCCAGCAGGCCTTTGACGGGGGGATACCCATTGAACACTGAAGCTTTCTGT.

The count of this clonotype is one. This chain links TRBV5-1 with TRBJ1-6; 10 bases fit TRBD1. Germline lookup yields CDR1 SGHRS and CDR2 YFSETQ. The CDR3 covers 15 residues. V shed 4 bases and J 13 bases; nucleotides not matched to a gene: 11. In DNA, the CDR3 is TGCGCCAGCAGCGAATCCGGGACAGGGGTATTTCCCCTCCACTTT. The encoded protein is CASSESGTGVFPLHF.

This clonotype occurred a few times. The V and J genes are TRBV10-3 and TRBJ1-2; D call uncertain. The V gene's germline CDR1 is ENHRY and CDR2 SYGVKD. V shed 1 base and J shed 10 bases, with 10 bases lying between them. CDR3 size: 12 residues. The CDR3 is CAISEWAASYTF. The CDR3 DNA reads TGTGCCATCAGTGAGTGGGCCGCGTCCTACACCTTC.

The sample holds a few counts of this clonotype. This sequence joins TRBV7-9 and TRBJ2-7; tentatively, D is TRBD2 (6 bases). The CDR3 length is 15 residues. Trimming left V 1 base short and J 3 bases short, with 13 bases between. Germline V lookup: CDR1 SEHNR, CDR2 FQNEAQ (reference sequence). The CDR3: CASSLVAGTVYEQYF. In DNA form, the CDR3 reads TGTGCCAGCAGCTTAGTCGCAGGGACTGTCTACGAGCAGTACTTC.